A single sample is the source of the 10 T cell receptor beta chains below, sequenced in a study of blood T cell repertoires in COVID-19. The table came from immunoSEQ multiplex PCR; TCRdb's copy has only in-frame clones and leaves some out. The sample consists of about 330,000 clones, roughly 87% of them appearing once. Specimen: PBMCs or T cells enriched from blood (not recorded which). These receptors originate from a woman aged 25 to 39 who had recovered from COVID-19.

The chain joins TRBV6-2 or TRBV6-3 to TRBJ1-1; D possibly corresponds to TRBD1 (6 bases). The CDR3 is 13 residues long. The germline V gene has CDR1 MNHEY and CDR2 SVGEGT. V lost 6 bases to trimming and J lost 1 base, with 9 bases between them. Here the CDR3 DNA reads TGTGCCAGCAGCCCCAGGGGGAACACTGAAGCTTTCTTT. This codes for CASSPRGNTEAFF.

The V gene is TRBV30, the J gene TRBJ1-1; a weak D match, TRBD1 (6 bases). The CDR3 has 14 residues. The V gene lost 3 bases and the J gene lost 1 base, with 12 bases spanning the gap. Germline CDR1 is GTSNPN and CDR2 is SVGIG (reference sequence). The CDR3 loop reads CAWRGGTTNTEAFF. DNA for the CDR3: TGTGCCTGGAGGGGGGGGACAACGAACACTGAAGCTTTCTTT.

V and J are TRBV27 and TRBJ2-3, with TRBD2 as a possible D gene (5 bases). The germline V gene encodes CDR1 MNHEY and CDR2 SMNVEV (reference sequence). There are 14 residues in the CDR3. V lost 3 bases and J lost 2, with 9 bases in between. The chain's CDR3 is CASSFFLATDTQYF. The CDR3 DNA is TGTGCCAGCAGTTTTTTTCTAGCCACAGATACGCAGTATTTT.

This clone was observed once. The rearrangement uses TRBV5-1 and TRBJ2-5; 10 bases fit TRBD1. CDR3 length equals 15 residues. The germline V gene has CDR1 SGHRS and CDR2 YFSETQ. Losses at the gene ends were 3 bases for V and 5 bases for J; bases not matched to a gene: 7. In DNA, the CDR3 is TGCGCCAGCAGCTCGCAGACAGGGGGCGCGGAGACCCAGTACTTC. Translated, it gives CASSSQTGGAETQYF.

This chain uses TRBV11-3 with TRBJ1-2; D perhaps matches TRBD1 (6 bases). The CDR3 loop spans 17 amino acids. Germline values: CDR1 SGHNT, CDR2 YENEEA. Between the trimmed V and J ends, which lost 1 base and 0 bases, there was a span of 15 bases. The CDR3 nucleotides are TGTGCCAGCAGCTTAGTTCCGGACAGCCAGACTAACTATGGCTACACCTTC. Its translation is CASSLVPDSQTNYGYTF.

The chain joins TRBV18 to TRBJ2-1, with 14 bases aligning to TRBD2. Germline CDR1 is KGHSH and CDR2 is LQKENI. The CDR3 is 18 residues long. Unmatched junction bases numbered 6, after V lost 3 bases and J lost 2 bases. The CDR3 DNA sequence: TGTGCCAGCTCACCGCTTTTGACTAGCGGGGGGGCCTACAATGAGCAGTTCTTC. Its protein product is CASSPLLTSGGAYNEQFF.

The CDR3 coding sequence is TGTGCCAGCAGGATTTGGACAGGGAACTACGAGCAGTACTTC. Its protein product is CASRIWTGNYEQYF. This chain connects TRBV6-5 to TRBJ2-7; the match to TRBD1 covers 8 bases. The V gene end was trimmed by 6 bases and the J gene end by 3 bases; junction bases not matched to a gene: 7. This CDR3 comprises 14 residues. The germline CDR1 and CDR2 sequences are MNHEY and SVGAGI.

This chain links TRBV6-2 or TRBV6-3 with TRBJ1-5; 7 bases are shared with TRBD1. Germline lookup yields CDR1 MNHEY and CDR2 SVGEGT. V shed 3 bases and J 6 bases; nucleotides not matched to a gene: 8. This CDR3 has 15 amino acids. Here the CDR3 DNA reads TGTGCCAGCAGTTATGCAAGGACAGGATCTCAGCCCCAGCATTTT. It specifies CASSYARTGSQPQHF.

The V gene is TRBV11-1, the J gene TRBJ2-5; D possibly corresponds to TRBD2 (5 bases). The germline V gene encodes CDR1 SGHAT and CDR2 FQDESV (reference sequence). CDR3 size: 14 residues. The V end was cut by 5 bases, the J end by 2 bases, with 12 bases between. The CDR3 loop reads CASSLGIGQETQYF. CDR3 in DNA: TGTGCCAGCAGCCTCGGGATCGGACAAGAGACCCAGTACTTC.

This clone was counted a few times. This sequence joins TRBV2 and TRBJ1-1; a possible D gene is TRBD1 (6 bases). V dropped 6 bases and J dropped 6 bases, with 11 bases sitting between them. CDR3 length equals 12 residues. Germline V lookup: CDR1 SNHLY, CDR2 FYNNEI. The CDR3 DNA is TGTGCCAGCAGGGGGTACAGGGCTGAAGCTTTCTTT. Translation gives CASRGYRAEAFF.